The T cell receptor beta chain under discussion was sequenced for a study of T cells in women clearing cervical HPV infection. Study in general: Control women cleared a single incident HPV16 infection within 12 months. Blood came at first lesion visit for cases, post-clearance for controls. Study-level points and caveats: CIN3+ cases had significantly higher TCR richness than controls; evenness did not differ. T-cell numbers per sample were unknown and may explain richness differences.

Profiling relied on immunoSEQ multiplex PCR, and the TCRdb table lists in-frame clones only, not all of them. The sample totals tens of thousands of clones; its top ten clones hold around 8.4%. The V gene lost 4 bases and the J gene lost 4 bases, with 17 bases spanning the gap. Germline assignment: CDR1 SGHRS and CDR2 YFSETQ. CDR3 length equals 15 residues. Regarding this clone: Its antigen is not known. The read halts 3 residues ahead of the CDR3 end, with the missing end drawn from the germline J gene.

This chain joins TRBV5-1 and TRBJ1-2, with D possibly matching TRBD1 (6 bases). This sequence was found in a woman aged 18 to 75 with a cervical HPV16 infection that either progressed to CIN3+ or cleared (not recorded which). Sample: blood buffy coat. The CDR3 is CASSEGGGVRYGYTF. The CDR3 DNA, read in part, is TGCGCCAGCAGCGAGGGGGGGGGAGTTCGCTATGGC.